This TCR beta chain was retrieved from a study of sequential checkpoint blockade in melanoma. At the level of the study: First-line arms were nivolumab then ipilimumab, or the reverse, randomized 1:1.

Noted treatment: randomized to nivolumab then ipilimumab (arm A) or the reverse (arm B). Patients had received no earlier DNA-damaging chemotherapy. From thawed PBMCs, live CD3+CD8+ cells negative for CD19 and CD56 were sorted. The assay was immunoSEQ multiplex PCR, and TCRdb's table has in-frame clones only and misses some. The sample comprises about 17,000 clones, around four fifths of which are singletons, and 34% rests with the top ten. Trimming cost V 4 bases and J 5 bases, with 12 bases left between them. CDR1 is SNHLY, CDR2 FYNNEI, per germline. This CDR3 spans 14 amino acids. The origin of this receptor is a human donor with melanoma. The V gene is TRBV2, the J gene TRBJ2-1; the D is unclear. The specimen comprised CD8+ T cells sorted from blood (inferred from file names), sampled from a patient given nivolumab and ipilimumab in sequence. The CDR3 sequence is CASSAPSRDNEQFF. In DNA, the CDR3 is TGTGCCAGCAGTGCACCGAGTCGTGACAATGAGCAGTTCTTC.